These 5 T cell receptor beta chains were sequenced from one sample in a study of STAT5B mutations in CD4+ large granular lymphocyte leukemia. Some clones are missing from TCRdb's copy, which holds only in-frame ones; the method was immunoSEQ multiplex PCR. This table has about 34,000 clones, less than 70% appearing once. Sequenced material: CD4+ T cells from blood buffy coats. Source of these receptors: a human donor in good health.

The CDR3 nucleotides are TGTGCCAGCAGCGTAGACTACAGGGAGCCCCAGCATTTT. Amino acids: CASSVDYREPQHF. The V call is TRBV7-9, the J call TRBJ1-5, with D possibly TRBD1 on 6 matching bases. Germline assignment: CDR1 SEHNR and CDR2 FQNEAQ (reference sequence). This CDR3 is built from 13 residues. V was clipped by 5 bases and J by 8 bases, with 13 bases between them.

The genes are TRBV10-3 and TRBJ2-1, with 7 bases fitting TRBD1. CDR3 size: 14 residues. From germline, CDR1 is ENHRY and CDR2 SYGVKD. V lost 6 bases and J lost 4; bases outside the gene matches: 6. The CDR3 DNA follows: TGTGCCATCAGGGAACGGGACAGTTACAATGAGCAGTTCTTC. It is translated as CAIRERDSYNEQFF.

The V call is TRBV7-9, the J call TRBJ2-4; D is possibly TRBD1 (5 bases). Germline assignment: CDR1 SEHNR and CDR2 FQNEAQ (reference sequence). V lost 1 base, J lost 7 bases, and 11 bases lay in between. This CDR3 region has 14 residues. As DNA, the CDR3 is TGTGCCAGCAGCTTAGATCAGGGTATCAACATTCAGTACTTC. Encoded protein: CASSLDQGINIQYF.

V is TRBV6-6 and J is TRBJ1-1, with D hard to call. Trimming cost V 11 bases and J 0 bases, with 13 bases left between them. Looked up from germline, CDR1 is MNHNY and CDR2 is SVGAGI (reference sequence). There are 13 residues in the CDR3. Here the CDR3 DNA reads TGTGCCGGAGGACTGTCGATGAACACTGAAGCTTTCTTT. Residues: CAGGLSMNTEAFF.

This chain connects TRBV27 to TRBJ2-5; possibly TRBD1 or TRBD2 for D (5 bases each). Germline-derived CDR1 and CDR2 are MNHEY and SMNVEV (reference sequence). Trimming removed 6 bases at V and 5 bases at J, with 13 bases between. The CDR3 contains 13 residues. Here the CDR3 reads CASRRGGRETQYF. CDR3 coding DNA: TGTGCCAGCAGGCGTGGGGGACGGGAGACCCAGTACTTC.